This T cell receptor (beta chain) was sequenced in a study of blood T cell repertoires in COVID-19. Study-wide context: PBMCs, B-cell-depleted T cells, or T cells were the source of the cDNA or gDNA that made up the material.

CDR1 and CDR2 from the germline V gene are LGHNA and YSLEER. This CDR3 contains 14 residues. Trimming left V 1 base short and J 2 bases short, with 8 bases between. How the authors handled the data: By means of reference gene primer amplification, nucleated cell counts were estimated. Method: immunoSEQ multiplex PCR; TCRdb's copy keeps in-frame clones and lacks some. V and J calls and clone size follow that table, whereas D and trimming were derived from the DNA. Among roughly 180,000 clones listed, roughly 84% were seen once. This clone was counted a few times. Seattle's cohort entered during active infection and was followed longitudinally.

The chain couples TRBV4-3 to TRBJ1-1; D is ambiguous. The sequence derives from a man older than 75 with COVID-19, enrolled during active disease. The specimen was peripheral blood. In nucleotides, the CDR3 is TGCGCCAGCAGCCAAGGACTACGAAACACTGAAGCTTTCTTT. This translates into CASSQGLRNTEAFF.